This entry lists 20 T cell receptor beta chains sequenced from one sample in a study of shared clonotypes between healthy human individuals. The protocol was immunoSEQ multiplex PCR, while the TCRdb copy is restricted to in-frame clones and leaves out a portion. The data hold about 710,000 clones, with around 73% observed a single time. The sample consisted of memory CD4+ T cells sorted from blood. Noted subset: CD45RA-negative fraction. Every receptor here comes from a woman in her twenties or thirties in good health.

The V and J genes are TRBV19 and TRBJ1-6; D may be TRBD1 (6 bases). Trimming removed 1 base from V and 8 bases from J, with 27 bases in between. The length of the CDR3 is 20 residues. CDR1 is LNHDA, CDR2 SQIVND, per germline (reference sequence). Here the CDR3 reads CASSIGSWTAPHSMDSPLHF. Here the CDR3 DNA reads TGTGCCAGTAGTATAGGTTCGTGGACAGCTCCGCACTCAATGGATTCACCCCTCCACTTT.

The CDR3 DNA follows: TGTGCCAGTAGTAGAGGAGGAAACACAGATACGCAGTATTTT. Protein: CASSRGGNTDTQYF. This sequence joins TRBV19 and TRBJ2-3; TRBD2 might be the D (5 bases). CDR1 LNHDA and CDR2 SQIVND come from the germline V gene (reference sequence). CDR3 size: 14 residues. V lost 4 bases and J 2 bases, leaving 10 bases between the germline ends.

The gene calls are TRBV11-3 and TRBJ2-2; D unresolved. CDR3 length: 15 residues. The V gene lost 5 bases and the J gene lost 7 bases, with 17 bases spanning the gap. CDR1 and CDR2 (germline): SGHNT, YENEEA. CDR3 sequence (DNA): TGTGCCAGCAGCCCCAGACAATCGCACGGCGGGGAGCTGTTTTTT. This encodes CASSPRQSHGGELFF.

The J gene is TRBJ2-1, the V gene TRBV5-4; a possible D gene is TRBD2 (5 bases). CDR3 length: 15 residues. Looked up from germline, CDR1 is SGHNT and CDR2 is YYREEE (reference sequence). Trimming pared 3 bases from V and 4 bases from J, leaving 14 bases between. The CDR3, as DNA: TGTGCCAGCAGCTCCAGATCGGACTCATACAATGAGCAGTTCTTC. It specifies CASSSRSDSYNEQFF.

The chain uses TRBV23-1 and TRBJ2-7; 7 bases map to TRBD1. TRBV23-1 is treated as an ORF (open reading frame) with a function not yet certain. The CDR3 has 14 residues. The V gene end was trimmed by 5 bases and the J gene end by 2 bases; junction bases not matched to a gene: 6. The CDR3, as DNA: TGCGCCAGCAGTAGGCAGGGGGAACCCTACGAGCAGTACTTC. Translation gives CASSRQGEPYEQYF.

The chain employs TRBV7-2 and TRBJ1-1; D gene unclear. The germline V gene encodes CDR1 SGHTA and CDR2 FQGNSA. There are 14 residues in the CDR3. Trimming cost V 5 bases and J 3 bases, with 13 bases left between them. CDR3 region: CASSVSGGDTEAFF. CDR3 sequence (DNA): TGTGCCAGCAGCGTCAGCGGTGGGGACACTGAAGCTTTCTTT.

On this clone: Other DNA sequences in this specimen translate into the identical CDR3. The CDR3 protein is CASSQGPGGVETQYF. The CDR3 nucleotides read TGCGCCAGCAGCCAAGGGCCGGGAGGGGTGGAGACCCAGTACTTC. V is TRBV4-1 and J is TRBJ2-5; TRBD2 matches 8 bases. This CDR3 has 15 amino acids. Per the germline V gene, CDR1 is MGHRA and CDR2 is YSYEKL. Trimming cost V 1 base and J 5 bases; bases outside gene matches: 6.

The genes are TRBV9 and TRBJ2-3, with D possibly called TRBD1 or TRBD2 (6 bases each). V shed 3 bases and J shed 6 bases, with 14 bases lying between them. Per the germline V gene, CDR1 is SGDLS and CDR2 is YYNGEE. The CDR3 contains 14 residues. CDR3 coding DNA: TGTGCCAGCAGCGCCTTACAGGGACTGGATACGCAGTATTTT. Translating it yields CASSALQGLDTQYF.

This clone was observed a few times. The chain combines TRBV5-4 with TRBJ2-1, with no clear D. V lost 4 bases and J 12 bases, leaving 20 bases between the germline ends. The CDR3 has 14 amino acids. CDR1 is SGHNT, CDR2 YYREEE, per germline (reference sequence). DNA for the CDR3: TGTGCCAGCAGCGGCCCGGTAACCTCTCCGGGGCAGTTCTTC. Translation gives CASSGPVTSPGQFF.

The chain couples TRBV2 to TRBJ2-1; 7 bases map to TRBD2. Looked up from germline, CDR1 is SNHLY and CDR2 is FYNNEI. The J segment lost 7 bases and the V segment lost 8 bases, leaving 11 bases of the junction unmatched. This CDR3 is 14 amino acids long. As DNA, the CDR3 is TGTGCCAGCCGGAAGGAAGCCGGGGGGAATGAGCAGTTCTTC. This sequence encodes CASRKEAGGNEQFF.

The V call is TRBV4-1, the J call TRBJ2-3, with 8 nucleotides matching TRBD2. CDR3 length: 17 residues. V trimming: 1 base; J trimming: 4 bases; junction bases outside the gene matches: 10. Looked up from germline, CDR1 is MGHRA and CDR2 is YSYEKL. This chain's CDR3 is CASSQGTGGSLADTQYF. CDR3 sequence (DNA): TGCGCCAGCAGCCAAGGGACGGGGGGGAGTCTAGCAGATACGCAGTATTTT.

The chain has TRBV19 and TRBJ1-1; D might be TRBD1 (5 bases). Germline-derived CDR1 and CDR2 are LNHDA and SQIVND (reference sequence). Trimming cost V 10 bases and J 1 base, with 13 bases left between them. The length of the CDR3 is 13 residues. DNA for the CDR3: TGTGCCACCGACCGGGGCCCGAACACTGAAGCTTTCTTT. Residues: CATDRGPNTEAFF.

V gene TRBV6-5 combines with J gene TRBJ1-5; D is possibly TRBD1 (5 bases). Trimming pared 6 bases from V and 8 bases from J, leaving 20 bases between. The CDR3 totals 15 residues. Germline assignment: CDR1 MNHEY and CDR2 SVGAGI. The DNA of the CDR3 is TGTGCCAGCAGGTCGACATCCTCAGGGAGGGAGCCCCAGCATTTT. Its protein is CASRSTSSGREPQHF.

The rearrangement joins TRBV5-1 to TRBJ2-3, with D unresolved. Trimming stripped 0 bases from V and 2 bases from J, with 13 bases between. CDR1 is SGHRS and CDR2 is YFSETQ in the germline V gene. This CDR3 has 16 amino acids. In DNA, the CDR3 is TGCGCCAGCAGCTTGGCCGGCTACCCTACCACAGATACGCAGTATTTT. Encoded protein: CASSLAGYPTTDTQYF.

J is TRBJ2-5 and V is TRBV5-4, with TRBD1 matching over 9 bases. Germline CDR1 SGHNT, CDR2 YYREEE (reference sequence). The J segment lost 5 bases and the V segment lost 1 base, leaving 12 bases of the junction unmatched. The CDR3 has 17 residues. The CDR3 sequence is CASSLRIHRGLGETQYF. The DNA of the CDR3 is TGTGCCAGCAGCTTGCGGATACACAGGGGGCTGGGGGAGACCCAGTACTTC.

The genes are TRBV28 and TRBJ2-2; 7 bases agree with TRBD2. J gave up 7 bases and V 6 bases, and 17 bases lay outside the gene matches. The CDR3 extends over 17 amino acids. Germline CDR1 and CDR2: MDHEN and SYDVKM. The CDR3 spells CASSFHVGGPRGGELFF. The CDR3 nucleotides are TGTGCCAGCAGCTTCCACGTGGGAGGGCCAAGGGGCGGGGAGCTGTTTTTT. Complete variable domain (other parts from reference TRBV28 and TRBJ2-2): DVKVTQSSRYLVKRTGEKVFLECVQDMDHENMFWYRQDPGLGLRLIYFSYDVKMKEKGDIPEGYSVSREKKERFSLILESASTNQTSMYLCASSFHVGGPRGGELFFGEGSRLTVL.

The rearrangement joins TRBV4-2 to TRBJ1-2; D is unresolved. V lost 3 bases and J 5 bases, leaving 4 bases between the germline ends. The CDR3 runs 11 residues. Germline V lookup: CDR1 LGHNA, CDR2 YNFKEQ. CDR3 nucleotide sequence: TGTGCCAGCAGCCAGGGTTATGGCTACACCTTC. Its translation: CASSQGYGYTF.

V gene TRBV4-2 combines with J gene TRBJ1-2; D gene ambiguous. CDR3 length equals 16 residues. Per germline, CDR1 LGHNA and CDR2 YNFKEQ. Trimming removed 1 base from V and 0 bases from J, with 12 bases in between. The CDR3 here is CASSQVRSGANYGYTF. The CDR3 nucleotides read TGTGCCAGCAGCCAAGTTCGGTCTGGAGCTAACTATGGCTACACCTTC.

This clone was seen a single time. This chain connects TRBV27 to TRBJ2-7; the D gene is possibly TRBD1 (8 bases). Trimming took 8 bases from V and 6 from J, leaving 17 bases between them. Germline V gene lookup returns CDR1 MNHEY and CDR2 SMNVEV (reference sequence). This CDR3 is 13 amino acids long. CDR3 sequence reads: CASSDREGLEQYF. DNA of the CDR3: TGTGCCAGCTCGGACAGGGAGGGCCTCGAGCAGTACTTC.

The genes are TRBV28 and TRBJ1-5; D is ambiguous. Germline V gene lookup returns CDR1 MDHEN and CDR2 SYDVKM. The CDR3 totals 15 residues. V was shortened by 2 bases and J by 0 bases, with 8 bases between the two germline ends. The CDR3 region is CASSLNRYSNQPQHF. Here the CDR3 DNA reads TGTGCCAGCAGTTTAAACAGATATAGCAATCAGCCCCAGCATTTT.